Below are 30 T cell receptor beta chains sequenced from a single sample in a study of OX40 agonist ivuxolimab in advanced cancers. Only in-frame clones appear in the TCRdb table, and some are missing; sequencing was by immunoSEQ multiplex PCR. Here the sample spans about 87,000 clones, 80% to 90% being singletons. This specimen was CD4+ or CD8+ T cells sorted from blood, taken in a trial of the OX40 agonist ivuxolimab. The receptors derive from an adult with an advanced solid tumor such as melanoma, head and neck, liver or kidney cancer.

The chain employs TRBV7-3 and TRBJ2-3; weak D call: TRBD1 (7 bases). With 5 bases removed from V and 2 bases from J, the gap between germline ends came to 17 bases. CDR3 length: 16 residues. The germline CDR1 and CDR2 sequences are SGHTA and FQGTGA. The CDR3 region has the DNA TGTGCCAGCAGCGCCCAGGGGGGTAGAAACACAGATACGCAGTATTTT. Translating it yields CASSAQGGRNTDTQYF.

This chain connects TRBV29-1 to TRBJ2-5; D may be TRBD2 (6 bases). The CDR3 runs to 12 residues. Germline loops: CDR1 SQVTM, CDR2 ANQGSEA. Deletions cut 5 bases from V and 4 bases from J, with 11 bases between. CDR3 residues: CSVLAAGETQYF. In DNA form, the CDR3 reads TGCAGCGTTCTAGCAGCGGGAGAGACCCAGTACTTC.

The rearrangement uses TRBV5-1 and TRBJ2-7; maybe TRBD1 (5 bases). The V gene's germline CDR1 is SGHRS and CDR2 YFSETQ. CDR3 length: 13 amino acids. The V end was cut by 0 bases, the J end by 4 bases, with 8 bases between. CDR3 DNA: TGCGCCAGCAGCTTGGCCCAGGGTTACGAGCAGTACTTC. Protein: CASSLAQGYEQYF.

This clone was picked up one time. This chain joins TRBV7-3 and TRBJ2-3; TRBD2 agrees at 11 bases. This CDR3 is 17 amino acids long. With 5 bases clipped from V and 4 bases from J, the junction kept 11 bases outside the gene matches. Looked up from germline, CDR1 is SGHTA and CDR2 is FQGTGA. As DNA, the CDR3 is TGTGCCAGCAGCACTTACCCCGTTAGCGGGGGGGCAGATACGCAGTATTTT. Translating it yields CASSTYPVSGGADTQYF.

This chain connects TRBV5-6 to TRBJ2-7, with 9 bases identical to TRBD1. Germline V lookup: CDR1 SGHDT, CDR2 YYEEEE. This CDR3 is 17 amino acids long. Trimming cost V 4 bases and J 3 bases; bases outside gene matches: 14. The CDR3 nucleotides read TGTGCCAGCAGCCTATTCGGAACCGGGACAGGGAACTACGAGCAGTACTTC. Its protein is CASSLFGTGTGNYEQYF.

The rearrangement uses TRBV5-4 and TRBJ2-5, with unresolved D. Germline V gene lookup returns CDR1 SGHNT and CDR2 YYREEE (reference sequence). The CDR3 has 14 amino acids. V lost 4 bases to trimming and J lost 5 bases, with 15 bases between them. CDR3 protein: CASSLDRGEETQYF. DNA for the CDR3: TGTGCCAGCAGCCTTGACCGTGGTGAGGAGACCCAGTACTTC.

The CDR3 loop reads CASSLDLAYEQYF. The DNA for the CDR3 is TGCGCCAGCAGCTTGGACCTAGCCTACGAGCAGTACTTC. The chain couples TRBV5-1 to TRBJ2-7; D is unresolved. The germline V and J ends were trimmed by 0 bases and 2 bases, with 6 bases remaining between them. Germline CDR1 SGHRS, CDR2 YFSETQ. The CDR3 totals 13 residues.

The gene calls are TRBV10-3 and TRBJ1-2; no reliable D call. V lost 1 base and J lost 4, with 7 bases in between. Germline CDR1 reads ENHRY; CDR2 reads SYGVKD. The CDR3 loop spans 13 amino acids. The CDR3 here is CAISELATYGYTF. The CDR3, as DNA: TGTGCCATCAGTGAGTTGGCGACCTATGGCTACACCTTC.

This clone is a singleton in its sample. CDR3 amino acids: CASGQQGADGYTF. CDR3 sequence (DNA): TGTGCCAGCGGCCAACAGGGGGCGGACGGCTACACCTTC. The chain carries TRBV11-2 and TRBJ1-2; 9 bases align to TRBD1. The CDR3 has 13 residues. Germline V CDR1 and CDR2: SGHAT, FQNNGV. V lost 8 bases to trimming and J lost 8 bases; unmatched junction nucleotides: 9.

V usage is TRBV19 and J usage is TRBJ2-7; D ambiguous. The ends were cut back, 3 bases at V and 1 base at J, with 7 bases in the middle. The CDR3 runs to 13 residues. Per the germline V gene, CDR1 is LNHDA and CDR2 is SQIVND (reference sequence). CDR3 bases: TGTGCCAGTAGTATTAAGGATTCCTACGAGCAGTACTTC. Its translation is CASSIKDSYEQYF.

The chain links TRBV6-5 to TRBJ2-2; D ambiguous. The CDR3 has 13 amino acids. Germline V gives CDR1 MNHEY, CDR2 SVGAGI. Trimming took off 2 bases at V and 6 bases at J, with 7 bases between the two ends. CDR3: CASSYGVAGELFF. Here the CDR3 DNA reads TGTGCCAGCAGTTACGGGGTGGCCGGGGAGCTGTTTTTT.

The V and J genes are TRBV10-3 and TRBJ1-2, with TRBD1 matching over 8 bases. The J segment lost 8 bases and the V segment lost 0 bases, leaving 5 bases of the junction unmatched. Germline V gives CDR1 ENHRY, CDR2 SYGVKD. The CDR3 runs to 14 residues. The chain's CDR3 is CAISESQDRDGYTF. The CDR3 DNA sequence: TGTGCCATCAGTGAGTCCCAGGACAGGGACGGCTACACCTTC.

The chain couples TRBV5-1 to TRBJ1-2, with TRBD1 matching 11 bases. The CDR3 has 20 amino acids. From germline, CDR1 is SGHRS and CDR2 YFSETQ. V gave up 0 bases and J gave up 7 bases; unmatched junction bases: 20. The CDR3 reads CASSLEPLPSRGQGALGYTF. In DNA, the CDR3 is TGCGCCAGCAGCTTGGAACCCCTCCCTTCGCGCGGACAGGGGGCGCTTGGCTACACCTTC.

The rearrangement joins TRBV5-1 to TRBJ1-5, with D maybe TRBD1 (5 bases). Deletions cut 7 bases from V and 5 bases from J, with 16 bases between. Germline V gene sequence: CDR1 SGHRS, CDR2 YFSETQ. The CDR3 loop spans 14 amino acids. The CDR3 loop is CASQKDWGDQPQHF. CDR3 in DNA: TGCGCCAGCCAAAAAGATTGGGGGGATCAGCCCCAGCATTTT.

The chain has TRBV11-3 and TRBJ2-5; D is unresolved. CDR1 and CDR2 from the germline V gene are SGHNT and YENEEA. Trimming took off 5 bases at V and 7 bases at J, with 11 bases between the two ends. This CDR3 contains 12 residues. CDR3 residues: CASSPDHVTQYF. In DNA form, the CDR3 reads TGTGCCAGCAGCCCAGATCATGTGACCCAGTACTTC.

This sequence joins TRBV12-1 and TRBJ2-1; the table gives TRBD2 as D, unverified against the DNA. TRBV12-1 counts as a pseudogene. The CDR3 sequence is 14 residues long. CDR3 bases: TGTGCCAGCAGCTCTGGCGGTTACTACAATGAGCAGTTCTTC. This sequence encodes CASSSGGYYNEQFF.

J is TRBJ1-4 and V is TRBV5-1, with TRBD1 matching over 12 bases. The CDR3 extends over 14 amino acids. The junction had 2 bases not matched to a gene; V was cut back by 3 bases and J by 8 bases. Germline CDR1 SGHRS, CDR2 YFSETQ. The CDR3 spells CASSSGTGGEKLFF. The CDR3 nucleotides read TGCGCCAGCAGCTCCGGGACAGGGGGCGAAAAACTGTTTTTT.

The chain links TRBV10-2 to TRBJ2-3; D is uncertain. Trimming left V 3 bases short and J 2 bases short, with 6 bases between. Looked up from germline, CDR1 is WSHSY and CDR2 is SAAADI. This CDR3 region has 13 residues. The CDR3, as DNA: TGCGCCAGCAGTGACGTGACCACAGATACGCAGTATTTT. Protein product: CASSDVTTDTQYF.

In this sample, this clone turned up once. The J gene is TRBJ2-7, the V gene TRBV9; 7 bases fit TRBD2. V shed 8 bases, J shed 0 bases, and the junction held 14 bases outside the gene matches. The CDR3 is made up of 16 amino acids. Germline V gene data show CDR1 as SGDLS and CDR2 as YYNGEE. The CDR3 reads CARAGGRDKSSYEQYF. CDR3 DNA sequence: TGTGCCAGAGCCGGCGGGAGAGACAAGAGCTCCTACGAGCAGTACTTC.

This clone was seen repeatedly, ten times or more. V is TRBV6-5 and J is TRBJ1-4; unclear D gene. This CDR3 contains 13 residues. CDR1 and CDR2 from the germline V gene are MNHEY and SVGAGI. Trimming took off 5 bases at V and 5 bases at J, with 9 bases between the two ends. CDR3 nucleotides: TGTGCCAGCAGTCCCCGCACGAATGAAAAACTGTTTTTT. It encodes CASSPRTNEKLFF.

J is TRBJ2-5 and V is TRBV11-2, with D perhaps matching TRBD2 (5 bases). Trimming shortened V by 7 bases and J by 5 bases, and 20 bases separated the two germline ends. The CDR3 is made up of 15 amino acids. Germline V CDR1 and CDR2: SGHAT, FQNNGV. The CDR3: CASNGAADPGETQYF. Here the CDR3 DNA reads TGTGCCAGCAATGGCGCGGCGGATCCGGGGGAGACCCAGTACTTC.

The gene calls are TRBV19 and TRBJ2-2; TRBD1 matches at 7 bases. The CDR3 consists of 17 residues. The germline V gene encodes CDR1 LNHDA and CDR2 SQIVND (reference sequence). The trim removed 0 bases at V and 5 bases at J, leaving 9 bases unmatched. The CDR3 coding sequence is TGTGCCAGTAGTATAGAATTCCCGGGACAGAGTACCGGGGAGCTGTTTTTT. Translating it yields CASSIEFPGQSTGELFF.

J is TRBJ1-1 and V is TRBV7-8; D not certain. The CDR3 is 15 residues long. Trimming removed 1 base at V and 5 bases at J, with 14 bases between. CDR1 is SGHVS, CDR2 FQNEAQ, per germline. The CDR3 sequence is CASSLVSRPVTEAFF. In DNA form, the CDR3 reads TGTGCCAGCAGCTTAGTTTCACGGCCAGTGACTGAAGCTTTCTTT.

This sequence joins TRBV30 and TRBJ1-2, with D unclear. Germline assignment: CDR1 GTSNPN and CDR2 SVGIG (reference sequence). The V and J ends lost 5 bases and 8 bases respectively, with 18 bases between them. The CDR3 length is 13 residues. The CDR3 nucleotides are TGTGCCTGGGGTGGGCAGATGGGGAGCGGCTACACCTTC. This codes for CAWGGQMGSGYTF.

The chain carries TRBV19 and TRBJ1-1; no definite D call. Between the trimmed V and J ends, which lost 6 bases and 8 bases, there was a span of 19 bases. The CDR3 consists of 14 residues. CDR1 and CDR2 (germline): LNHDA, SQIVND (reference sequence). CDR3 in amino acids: CASSSRTGGREAFF. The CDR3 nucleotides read TGTGCCAGTAGCTCAAGGACCGGTGGAAGGGAAGCTTTCTTT.

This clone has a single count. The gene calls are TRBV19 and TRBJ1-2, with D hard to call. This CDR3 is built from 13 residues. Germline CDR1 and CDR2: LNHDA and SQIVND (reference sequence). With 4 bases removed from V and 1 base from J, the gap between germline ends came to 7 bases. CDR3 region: CASSNRVNYGYTF. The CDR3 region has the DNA TGTGCCAGTAGTAACCGGGTTAACTATGGCTACACCTTC.

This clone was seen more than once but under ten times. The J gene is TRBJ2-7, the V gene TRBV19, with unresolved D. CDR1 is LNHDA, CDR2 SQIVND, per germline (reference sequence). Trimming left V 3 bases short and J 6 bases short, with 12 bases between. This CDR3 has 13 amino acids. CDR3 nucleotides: TGTGCCAGTAGTATCCTCAGCGACACCGAGCAGTACTTC. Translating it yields CASSILSDTEQYF.

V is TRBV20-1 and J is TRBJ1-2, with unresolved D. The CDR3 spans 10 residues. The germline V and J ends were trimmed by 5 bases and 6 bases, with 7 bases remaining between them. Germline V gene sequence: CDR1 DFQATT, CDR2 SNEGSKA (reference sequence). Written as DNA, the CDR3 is TGCAGTGCTGAGAGTCATGGCTACACCTTC. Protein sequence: CSAESHGYTF.

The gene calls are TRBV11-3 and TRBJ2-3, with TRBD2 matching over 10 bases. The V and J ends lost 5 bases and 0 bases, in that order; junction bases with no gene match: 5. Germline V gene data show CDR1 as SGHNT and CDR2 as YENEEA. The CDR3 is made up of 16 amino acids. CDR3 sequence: CASSIGTSESTDTQYF. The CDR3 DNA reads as TGTGCCAGCAGCATCGGGACTAGCGAAAGCACAGATACGCAGTATTTT.

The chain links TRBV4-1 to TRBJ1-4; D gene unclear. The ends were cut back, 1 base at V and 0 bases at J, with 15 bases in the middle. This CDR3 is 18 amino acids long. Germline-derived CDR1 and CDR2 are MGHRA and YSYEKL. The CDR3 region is CASSQGGSLVATNEKLFF. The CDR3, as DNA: TGCGCCAGCAGCCAAGGGGGAAGCCTTGTTGCAACTAATGAAAAACTGTTTTTT.